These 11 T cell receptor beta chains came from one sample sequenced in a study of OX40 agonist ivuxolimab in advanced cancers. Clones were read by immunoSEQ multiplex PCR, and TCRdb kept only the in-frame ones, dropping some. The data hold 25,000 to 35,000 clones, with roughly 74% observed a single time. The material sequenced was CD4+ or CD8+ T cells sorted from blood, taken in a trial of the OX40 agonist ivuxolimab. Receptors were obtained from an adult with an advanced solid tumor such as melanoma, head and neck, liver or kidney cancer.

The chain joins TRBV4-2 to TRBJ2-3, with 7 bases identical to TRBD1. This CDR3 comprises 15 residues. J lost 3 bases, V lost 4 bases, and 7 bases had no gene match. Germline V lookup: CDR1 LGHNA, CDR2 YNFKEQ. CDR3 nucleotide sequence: TGTGCCAGCAGCCCCCAGGGGGTTGTGACAGATACGCAGTATTTT. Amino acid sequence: CASSPQGVVTDTQYF.

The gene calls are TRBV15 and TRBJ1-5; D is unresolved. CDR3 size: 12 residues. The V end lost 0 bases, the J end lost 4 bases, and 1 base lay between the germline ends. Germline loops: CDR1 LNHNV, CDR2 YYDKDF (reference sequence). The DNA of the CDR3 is TGTGCCACCAGCAGAGATAATCAGCCCCAGCATTTT. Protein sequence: CATSRDNQPQHF.

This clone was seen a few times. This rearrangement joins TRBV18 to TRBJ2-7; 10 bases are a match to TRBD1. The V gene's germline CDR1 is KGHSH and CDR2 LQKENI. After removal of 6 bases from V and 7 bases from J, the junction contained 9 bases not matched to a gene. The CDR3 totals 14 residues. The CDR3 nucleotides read TGTGCCAGCTCCTATAGACAGGGGGCGGGTGAGCAGTACGTC. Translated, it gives CASSYRQGAGEQYV.

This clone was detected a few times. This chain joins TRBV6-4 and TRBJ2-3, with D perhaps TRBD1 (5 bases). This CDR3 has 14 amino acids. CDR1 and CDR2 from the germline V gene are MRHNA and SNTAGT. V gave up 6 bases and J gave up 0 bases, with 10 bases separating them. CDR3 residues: CASSLDKSTDTQYF. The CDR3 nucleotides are TGTGCCAGCAGCCTGGACAAAAGCACAGATACGCAGTATTTT.

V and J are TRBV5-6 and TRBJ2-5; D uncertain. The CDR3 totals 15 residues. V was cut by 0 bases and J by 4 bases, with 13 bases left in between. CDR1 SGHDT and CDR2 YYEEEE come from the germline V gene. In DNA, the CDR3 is TGTGCCAGCAGCTTGGGGTTTGGTGGATTAGAGACCCAGTACTTC. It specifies CASSLGFGGLETQYF.

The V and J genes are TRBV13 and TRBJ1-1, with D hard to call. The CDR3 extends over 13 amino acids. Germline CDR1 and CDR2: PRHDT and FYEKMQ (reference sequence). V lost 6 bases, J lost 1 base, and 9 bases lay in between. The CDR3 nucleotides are TGTGCCAGCAGATCGGTCCCGAACACTGAAGCTTTCTTT. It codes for CASRSVPNTEAFF.

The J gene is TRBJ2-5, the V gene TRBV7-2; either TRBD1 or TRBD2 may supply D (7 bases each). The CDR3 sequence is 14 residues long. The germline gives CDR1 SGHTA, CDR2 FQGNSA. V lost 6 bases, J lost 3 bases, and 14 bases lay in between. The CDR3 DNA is TGTGCCAGCAGTAGACAGGGACTAAAAGAGACCCAGTACTTC. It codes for CASSRQGLKETQYF.

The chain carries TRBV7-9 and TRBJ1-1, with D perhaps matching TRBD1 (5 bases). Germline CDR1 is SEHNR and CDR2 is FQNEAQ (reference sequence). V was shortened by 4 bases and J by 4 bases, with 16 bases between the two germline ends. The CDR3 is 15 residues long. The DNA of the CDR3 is TGTGCCAGCAGCTCCCCCGGAGGGGACGGCACTGAAGCTTTCTTT. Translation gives CASSSPGGDGTEAFF.

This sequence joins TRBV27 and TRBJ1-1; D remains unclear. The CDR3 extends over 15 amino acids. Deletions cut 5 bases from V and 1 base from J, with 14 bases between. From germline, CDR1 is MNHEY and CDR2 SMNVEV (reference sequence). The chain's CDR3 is CASSRKQLTNTEAFF. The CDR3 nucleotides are TGTGCCAGCAGTAGGAAACAGTTGACGAACACTGAAGCTTTCTTT.

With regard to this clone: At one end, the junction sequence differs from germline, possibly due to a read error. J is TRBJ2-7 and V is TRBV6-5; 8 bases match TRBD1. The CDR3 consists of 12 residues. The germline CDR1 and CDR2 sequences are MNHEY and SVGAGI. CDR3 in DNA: TGTGCCAGCAGTTCCCGGACAGGGCTTCCTGTCTTC. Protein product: CASSSRTGLPVF.

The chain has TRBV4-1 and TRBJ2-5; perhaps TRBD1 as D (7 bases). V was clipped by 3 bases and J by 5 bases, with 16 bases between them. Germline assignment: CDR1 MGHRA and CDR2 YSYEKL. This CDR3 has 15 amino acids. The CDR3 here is CASSHIRGAGETQYF. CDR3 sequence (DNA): TGCGCCAGCAGCCATATCAGGGGGGCCGGGGAGACCCAGTACTTC.